The T cell receptor beta chain under discussion was sequenced for a study of beta chain features in type 1 diabetes. Each of the CD4+ naive, central memory, regulatory and stem cell-like memory populations was sorted via CD45RO/CCR7/CD25/CD127/CD95/CD27. Populations obtained by sorting all exceeded 95% purity. Study results and caveats: Shortening that was moderate but significant affected the TCRB CDR3s of Type 1 diabetes patients in all four CD4+ subsets.

With regard to this clone: The antigen is not known.

Every bit of the isolated RNA underwent reverse transcription, so sequencing read expressed TCRB transcripts. Measured with immunoSEQ multiplex PCR; TCRdb has only the in-frame clones, and not every one. Of 550,000 to 850,000 clones listed, 13% are singletons. The CDR3 is made up of 14 amino acids. V was clipped by 1 base and J by 10 bases; unmatched bases: 10. CDR1 GTSNPN and CDR2 SVGIG come from the germline V gene (reference sequence). This sequence joins TRBV30 and TRBJ1-2, with 9 bases that match TRBD1. Sample: naive CD4+ T cells from blood. The receptor's source is a man aged 18 to 30 with type 1 diabetes. The CDR3 bases are TGTGCCTGGAGTGCTCCCACCGGGACAGGGCCCTACACCTTC. This codes for CAWSAPTGTGPYTF.